This TCR beta chain was sequenced during a study of blood T cell repertoires in COVID-19. Sequencing was performed with immunoSEQ multiplex PCR; in TCRdb, only in-frame clones are kept and a portion is missing. The profile covers about 180,000 clones, with about three quarters appearing a single time and 12% taken by the ten largest. This CDR3 spans 13 amino acids. Trimming pared 5 bases from V and 4 bases from J, leaving 9 bases between. CDR1 is SGHAT, CDR2 FQNNGV, per germline. This rearrangement joins TRBV11-2 to TRBJ2-1; no firm D call. This clonotype was sampled from a woman older than 75 with COVID-19, enrolled during active disease. The sample comprised peripheral blood. CDR3 sequence reads: CASSLPPYNEQFF. The CDR3 DNA follows: TGTGCCAGCAGCCTACCCCCATACAATGAGCAGTTCTTC.